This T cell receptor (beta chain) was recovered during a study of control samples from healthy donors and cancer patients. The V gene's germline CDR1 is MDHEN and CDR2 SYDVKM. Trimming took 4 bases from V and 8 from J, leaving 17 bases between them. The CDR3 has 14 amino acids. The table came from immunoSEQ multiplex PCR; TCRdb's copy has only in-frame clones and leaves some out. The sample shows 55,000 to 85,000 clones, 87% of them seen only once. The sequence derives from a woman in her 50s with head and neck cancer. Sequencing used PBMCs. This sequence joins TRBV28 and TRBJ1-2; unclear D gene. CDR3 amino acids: CASSSQTPQRGYTF. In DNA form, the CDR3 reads TGTGCCAGCAGTTCACAGACACCTCAGAGAGGCTACACCTTC.